Listed below are T cell receptor beta chains from one sample, sequenced in a study of T cells expressing NK-cell markers. After re-calling the 5' RACE reads, TCRdb lists one entry per CDR3 protein, DNA absent. The sample totals approximately 440,000 distinct CDR3 sequences. Sequenced: blood T cells: a sorted CD56 or NKG2C T cell subset, CD4+ or CD8+ T cells, or bulk PBMC T cells (not recorded which). The source of these receptors is a woman aged 45-59 years in good health. CDR3s include the opening cysteine and the closing phenylalanine or tryptophan. Each record gives: CDR3 protein, J gene, V gene.

CDR3aa: CASSQDPFTLAQHF
j_gene: TRBJ1-5
v_gene: TRBV3-1

CDR3aa: CASRQVLDTQYF
j_gene: TRBJ2-3
v_gene: TRBV6-6

CDR3aa: CASSFSVERVADTQYF
j_gene: TRBJ2-3
v_gene: TRBV5-1

CDR3aa: CASTRDRSGANVLTF
j_gene: TRBJ2-6
v_gene: TRBV11-2

CDR3aa: CATSGPNQPQHF
j_gene: TRBJ1-5
v_gene: TRBV15

CDR3aa: CASGGTSGSQETQYF
j_gene: TRBJ2-5
v_gene: TRBV2

CDR3aa: CASEQGGLPEAFF
j_gene: TRBJ1-1
v_gene: TRBV6-1

CDR3aa: CSAGDRGTEKLFF
j_gene: TRBJ1-4
v_gene: TRBV20-1

CDR3aa: CASSQPTDRAYNEQFF
j_gene: TRBJ2-1
v_gene: TRBV4-1

CDR3aa: CASSLAGITSYF
j_gene: TRBJ2-3
v_gene: TRBV7-9

CDR3aa: CASERDSVDEQFF
j_gene: TRBJ2-1
v_gene: TRBV2

CDR3aa: CASAPLRTSGAKNIQYF
j_gene: TRBJ2-4
v_gene: TRBV7-9

CDR3aa: CASSITGTTNEKLFF
j_gene: TRBJ1-4
v_gene: TRBV9

CDR3aa: CASRRWRSKNIQYF
j_gene: TRBJ2-4
v_gene: TRBV3-1

CDR3aa: CASSPDAGYYNEQFF
j_gene: TRBJ2-1
v_gene: TRBV7-2

CDR3aa: CASKVSQGLDTQYF
j_gene: TRBJ2-3
v_gene: TRBV19

CDR3aa: CASSLGAKSSYNEQFF
j_gene: TRBJ2-1
v_gene: TRBV7-2

CDR3aa: CASSLAGENTGELFF
j_gene: TRBJ2-2
v_gene: TRBV5-1

CDR3aa: CSARGLVGPTDTQYF
j_gene: TRBJ2-3
v_gene: TRBV20-1

CDR3aa: CASGFPLGGETMKELFF
j_gene: TRBJ2-2
v_gene: TRBV12-5

CDR3aa: CASSLEASGSKGNEQFF
j_gene: TRBJ2-1
v_gene: TRBV5-1